This T cell receptor (beta chain) was sequenced for a study of OX40 agonist ivuxolimab in advanced cancers. Study summary: Earlier anti-PD-1, anti-PD-L1 or anti-CTLA-4 therapy was permitted; under 50% had received some.

Generated by immunoSEQ multiplex PCR, the TCRdb table keeps only in-frame clones and is missing some. Among about 7,800 clones, 73% were seen once, and the ten largest hold about three fifths. Trimming pared 0 bases from V and 8 bases from J, leaving 8 bases between. Germline CDR1 and CDR2: LNHNV and YYDKDF (reference sequence). The CDR3 totals 13 residues. Study conclusions and caveats: CD4+ T cells averaged fewer expanded clones than CD8+ T cells. There were also nonresponders showing low normalized T-cell clonal expansion.

A remark on this clone: Its antigen is unknown.

The rearrangement links TRBV15 to TRBJ2-1; TRBD1 might be the D (5 bases). This clonotype originated in an adult with an advanced solid tumor such as melanoma, head and neck, liver or kidney cancer. This material consisted of CD4+ or CD8+ T cells sorted from blood, taken in a trial of the OX40 agonist ivuxolimab. Here the CDR3 reads CATSRDWGDEQFF. CDR3 sequence (DNA): TGTGCCACCAGCAGAGATTGGGGCGATGAGCAGTTCTTC.